The rows below give T cell receptor beta chains drawn from one sample of a study of control samples from healthy donors and cancer patients. Assay: immunoSEQ multiplex PCR; the TCRdb copy retains only in-frame clones and omits some. Of about 100,000 clones listed, roughly 90% were seen once; the top ten hold around 3%. Sequences were obtained from blood. All receptors derive from a human donor in good health. The donor label of this sample is uncertain. The CDR3 runs from the conserved cysteine through the conserved F or W. D genes are given only for firm matches. Size tells how often a clone was seen (once, few, many) or the class of an expanded clone, and some rows leave it out.

abundance: -; j_gene: TRBJ2-5; v_gene: TRBV15; d_gene: TRBD1; CDR3nt: TGTGCCACCAGCAGCGACAGGGGGCGAGGGAAGACCCAGTACTTC; CDR3aa: CATSSDRGRGKTQYF
abundance: -; j_gene: TRBJ1-1; v_gene: TRBV14; d_gene: -; CDR3nt: TGTGCCAGCAGCCCCAGGGTTTTCAACACTGAAGCTTTCTTT; CDR3aa: CASSPRVFNTEAFF
abundance: -; j_gene: TRBJ1-5; v_gene: TRBV5-5; d_gene: TRBD1; CDR3nt: TGTGCCAGCAGCTTAGTAGTGTCAGGGGGCAGGTTCACTCAGCCCCAGCATTTT; CDR3aa: CASSLVVSGGRFTQPQHF
abundance: -; j_gene: TRBJ2-3; v_gene: TRBV12-3/TRBV12-4; d_gene: -; CDR3nt: TGTGCCAGCAGAGGGGAGGATACGCAGTATTTT; CDR3aa: CASRGEDTQYF
abundance: -; j_gene: TRBJ2-3; v_gene: TRBV27; d_gene: -; CDR3nt: TGTGCCAGCAGTTTAGCCGCGGGGCCCTTGGTAGGGGATACGCAGTATTTT; CDR3aa: CASSLAAGPLVGDTQYF
abundance: -; j_gene: TRBJ1-6; v_gene: TRBV27; d_gene: TRBD1; CDR3nt: TGTGCCAGCACCCACCGAGGGCAGGGGGCTTGGGGGAGTTCACCCCTCCACTTT; CDR3aa: CASTHRGQGAWGSSPLHF
abundance: many; j_gene: TRBJ1-1; v_gene: TRBV7-3; d_gene: TRBD1; CDR3nt: TGTGCCAGCAGCTTAACACCCGGGACAGGGGCGAACCCGAACACTGAAGCTTTCTTT; CDR3aa: CASSLTPGTGANPNTEAFF
abundance: -; j_gene: TRBJ1-3; v_gene: TRBV30; d_gene: -; CDR3nt: TGTGCCTTATCAGGGTCCTCTGGAAACACCATATATTTT; CDR3aa: CALSGSSGNTIYF
abundance: -; j_gene: TRBJ2-2; v_gene: TRBV10-3; d_gene: -; CDR3nt: TGTGCCTCACGAGGCGGGGTGGCGAACACCGGGGAGCTGTTTTTT; CDR3aa: CASRGGVANTGELFF
abundance: -; j_gene: TRBJ1-1; v_gene: TRBV29-1; d_gene: -; CDR3nt: TGCAGCGTTCATGTCAGGGATTCCCCCGGCACTGAAGCTTTCTTT; CDR3aa: CSVHVRDSPGTEAFF
abundance: -; j_gene: TRBJ2-1; v_gene: TRBV7-3; d_gene: -; CDR3nt: TGTGCCAGCAGCCCCCGGGGACCCACCTACAATGAGCAGTTCTTC; CDR3aa: CASSPRGPTYNEQFF
abundance: -; j_gene: TRBJ1-1; v_gene: TRBV10-3; d_gene: -; CDR3nt: TGTGCCATCAGTGATAGTGGGAACACTGAAGCTTTCTTT; CDR3aa: CAISDSGNTEAFF
abundance: -; j_gene: TRBJ1-2; v_gene: TRBV6-5; d_gene: -; CDR3nt: TGTGCCAGCAGACAAGGACAGCTGCGAAGGGGCTACACCTTC; CDR3aa: CASRQGQLRRGYTF
abundance: -; j_gene: TRBJ2-7; v_gene: TRBV11-3; d_gene: TRBD2; CDR3nt: TGTGCCAGCAGCTTAACGAGCGGGGGATCCTACGAGCAGTACTTC; CDR3aa: CASSLTSGGSYEQYF
abundance: few; j_gene: TRBJ1-1; v_gene: TRBV6-1; d_gene: TRBD1; CDR3nt: TGTGCCAGCAGTGAGGGAGACAGGGGATATGCTTTCTTT; CDR3aa: CASSEGDRGYAFF
abundance: -; j_gene: TRBJ2-7; v_gene: TRBV4-1; d_gene: -; CDR3nt: TGCGCCAGCAGCCAAGAAACAGGGTACTACGAGCAGTACTTC; CDR3aa: CASSQETGYYEQYF
abundance: -; j_gene: TRBJ1-1; v_gene: TRBV27; d_gene: TRBD1; CDR3nt: TGTGCCAGCAGTTCCCGACAGGGCTTGTCCACTGAAGCTTTCTTT; CDR3aa: CASSSRQGLSTEAFF
abundance: -; j_gene: TRBJ1-2; v_gene: TRBV7-2; d_gene: -; CDR3nt: TGTGCCAGCAGCTTAGGGGCCGACCCAGCCGAGGGAGGCTACACCTTC; CDR3aa: CASSLGADPAEGGYTF
abundance: -; j_gene: TRBJ1-1; v_gene: TRBV6-5; d_gene: TRBD1; CDR3nt: TGTGCCAGCAGTTCCGGGACAGTAAGCATGAACACTGAAGCTTTCTTT; CDR3aa: CASSSGTVSMNTEAFF
abundance: few; j_gene: TRBJ1-5; v_gene: TRBV7-9; d_gene: TRBD1; CDR3nt: TGTGCCAGCAGCCGACAGGGGGTGGATCAGCCCCAGCATTTT; CDR3aa: CASSRQGVDQPQHF
abundance: -; j_gene: TRBJ2-7; v_gene: TRBV27; d_gene: -; CDR3nt: TGTGCCAGCGGCTCAGGTCCCTACGAGCAGTACTTC; CDR3aa: CASGSGPYEQYF
abundance: -; j_gene: TRBJ2-3; v_gene: TRBV9; d_gene: TRBD1; CDR3nt: TGTGCCAGCAGCGACGACAGGGGGCCCTTCACAGATACGCAGTATTTT; CDR3aa: CASSDDRGPFTDTQYF
abundance: -; j_gene: TRBJ2-2; v_gene: TRBV9; d_gene: -; CDR3nt: TGTGCCAGCAGCGCAACAGGTTGGAACACCGGGGAGCTGTTTTTT; CDR3aa: CASSATGWNTGELFF
abundance: -; j_gene: TRBJ2-3; v_gene: TRBV27; d_gene: -; CDR3nt: TGTGCCAGCAGTAAGGTGGGCCTGGGCGCAGATACGCAGTATTTT; CDR3aa: CASSKVGLGADTQYF
abundance: -; j_gene: TRBJ1-1; v_gene: TRBV18; d_gene: TRBD1; CDR3nt: TGTGCCAGCTCTCGGGCAGGGGGCGCCCACACTGAAGCTTTCTTT; CDR3aa: CASSRAGGAHTEAFF
abundance: -; j_gene: TRBJ1-3; v_gene: TRBV3-1/TRBV3-2; d_gene: -; CDR3nt: TGTGCCAGCAGCCAAGCGAGCTCTGGAAACACCATATATTTT; CDR3aa: CASSQASSGNTIYF
abundance: -; j_gene: TRBJ2-3; v_gene: TRBV7-2; d_gene: TRBD1; CDR3nt: TGTGCCAGCAGCCCCCGGACAGGGCGTATGCAGTATTTT; CDR3aa: CASSPRTGRMQYF
abundance: -; j_gene: TRBJ2-1; v_gene: TRBV9; d_gene: -; CDR3nt: TGTGCCAGCAGCGAGGCGACGAGCTATAATGAGCAGTTCTTC; CDR3aa: CASSEATSYNEQFF
abundance: -; j_gene: TRBJ2-3; v_gene: TRBV10-2; d_gene: -; CDR3nt: TGCGCCAGCAGTGAAGGAACGTCTCCTCGCACAGATACGCAGTATTTT; CDR3aa: CASSEGTSPRTDTQYF
abundance: -; j_gene: TRBJ2-1; v_gene: TRBV24-1; d_gene: TRBD2; CDR3nt: TGTGCCACCAGTGCCGTACCGGGACTAGCGGGGGATGAGCAGTTCTTC; CDR3aa: CATSAVPGLAGDEQFF
abundance: -; j_gene: TRBJ2-2; v_gene: TRBV3-1/TRBV3-2; d_gene: TRBD2; CDR3nt: TGTGCCAGCAGCGCCATCACTAGCGGGGGGGGCACCGGGGAGCTGTTTTTT; CDR3aa: CASSAITSGGGTGELFF
abundance: -; j_gene: TRBJ1-3; v_gene: TRBV18; d_gene: -; CDR3nt: TGTGCCAGCTCACCAGGGGGCGGAAACACCATATATTTT; CDR3aa: CASSPGGGNTIYF
abundance: -; j_gene: TRBJ2-1; v_gene: TRBV3-1/TRBV3-2; d_gene: -; CDR3nt: TGTGCCAGCAGCCAATCTGGGGCTGGGTCCTACAATGAGCAGTTCTTC; CDR3aa: CASSQSGAGSYNEQFF
abundance: -; j_gene: TRBJ1-2; v_gene: TRBV9; d_gene: TRBD1; CDR3nt: TGTGCCAGCAGCCCAAGACAGGGACGTCCCAACTATGGCTACACCTTC; CDR3aa: CASSPRQGRPNYGYTF
abundance: -; j_gene: TRBJ1-2; v_gene: TRBV25-1; d_gene: TRBD1; CDR3nt: TGTGCCAGCAGTGAGACAGGGAACTATGGCTACACCTTC; CDR3aa: CASSETGNYGYTF
abundance: -; j_gene: TRBJ2-7; v_gene: TRBV6-2/TRBV6-3; d_gene: -; CDR3nt: TGTGCCAGCAGTGGCCAACCGTTACCTTACGAGCAGTACTTC; CDR3aa: CASSGQPLPYEQYF
abundance: -; j_gene: TRBJ2-5; v_gene: TRBV6-5; d_gene: TRBD2; CDR3nt: TGTGCCAGCAGTTACTCGGCGGGGGGAGTAGAGACCCAGTACTTC; CDR3aa: CASSYSAGGVETQYF
abundance: -; j_gene: TRBJ1-1; v_gene: TRBV7-9; d_gene: -; CDR3nt: TGTGCCAGCAGCCAGATAGGGGGGCCTGAAGCTTTCTTT; CDR3aa: CASSQIGGPEAFF
abundance: -; j_gene: TRBJ2-1; v_gene: TRBV3-1/TRBV3-2; d_gene: -; CDR3nt: TGTGCCAGCAGCCAAGAGAAGACGGTAGGGGTCAATGAGCAGTTCTTC; CDR3aa: CASSQEKTVGVNEQFF
abundance: -; j_gene: TRBJ1-2; v_gene: TRBV6-1; d_gene: TRBD1; CDR3nt: TGTGCCAGCAGTGAAGTAATAGGGACAGGGGGCTATGGCTACACCTTC; CDR3aa: CASSEVIGTGGYGYTF
abundance: -; j_gene: TRBJ1-4; v_gene: TRBV18; d_gene: TRBD1; CDR3nt: TGTGCCAGCTCTATAGCCCCCTGGACAGGGAGCGTTGAAAAACTGTTTTTT; CDR3aa: CASSIAPWTGSVEKLFF
abundance: -; j_gene: TRBJ2-1; v_gene: TRBV10-3; d_gene: TRBD1; CDR3nt: TGTGCCATCAGTGTCCGGGACAGGGGGCCCCTTTCCAATGAGCAGTTCTTC; CDR3aa: CAISVRDRGPLSNEQFF
abundance: -; j_gene: TRBJ1-3; v_gene: TRBV5-1; d_gene: -; CDR3nt: TGCGCCAGCACCCAAGGAAACACCATATATTTT; CDR3aa: CASTQGNTIYF
abundance: -; j_gene: TRBJ1-5; v_gene: TRBV5-1; d_gene: -; CDR3nt: TGCGCCAGCAGCTTGGGGGGAGAGGGGCCCCAGCATTTT; CDR3aa: CASSLGGEGPQHF
abundance: -; j_gene: TRBJ1-4; v_gene: TRBV14; d_gene: -; CDR3nt: TGTGCCAGCAGCTTACACCGGGAAAACAAGGTAGAAAAACTGTTTTTT; CDR3aa: CASSLHRENKVEKLFF